These 27 T cell receptor beta chains originate from one sample sequenced in a study of graft-versus-host responses after intestinal transplantation. The data were produced by immunoSEQ multiplex PCR, yet TCRdb's version contains in-frame clones alone and is incomplete. The sample lists around 69,000 clones, around 87% seen once, with 4% to 5% in the top ten. Antigens of these TCRs are unknown. Sequencing was performed on unstimulated CD8+ T cells sorted from spleen or lymph node cells, taken before transplant. All receptors derive from a human donor who was the organ donor for an intestinal transplant.

The genes are TRBV11-1 and TRBJ2-1; tentative D call: TRBD2 (6 bases). Germline V lookup: CDR1 SGHAT, CDR2 FQDESV (reference sequence). This CDR3 comprises 16 residues. The V gene lost 1 base and the J gene lost 2 bases, with 12 bases spanning the gap. DNA of the CDR3: TGTGCCAGCAGCTTAGACCGGGGGAGTACCTACAATGAGCAGTTCTTC. This encodes CASSLDRGSTYNEQFF.

The genes are TRBV6-1 and TRBJ1-1; 8 nucleotides align to TRBD1. Germline assignment: CDR1 MNHNS and CDR2 SASEGT. The J segment lost 2 bases and the V segment lost 6 bases, leaving 8 bases of the junction unmatched. The CDR3 consists of 15 residues. The CDR3: CASSEDREENTEAFF. Written as DNA, the CDR3 is TGTGCCAGCAGCGAGGACAGGGAGGAAAACACTGAAGCTTTCTTT.

This chain links TRBV28 with TRBJ2-1; D not certain. Trimming cost V 4 bases and J 7 bases, with 11 bases left between them. Looked up from germline, CDR1 is MDHEN and CDR2 is SYDVKM. The CDR3 covers 13 residues. This chain's CDR3 is CASSSQFGNEQFF. CDR3 nucleotide sequence: TGTGCCAGCAGTTCGCAATTCGGGAATGAGCAGTTCTTC.

The V and J genes are TRBV29-1 and TRBJ2-2, with a tentative D call TRBD2 (5 bases). The CDR3 is 14 residues long. Looked up from germline, CDR1 is SQVTM and CDR2 is ANQGSEA. Trimming shortened V by 3 bases and J by 2 bases, and 10 bases separated the two germline ends. CDR3 DNA sequence: TGCAGCGTTGACGGGATACCTAACACCGGGGAGCTGTTTTTT. It codes for CSVDGIPNTGELFF.

The chain carries TRBV11-2 and TRBJ1-1; a weak D match, TRBD1 (5 bases). The CDR3 runs 17 residues. Germline CDR1 is SGHAT and CDR2 is FQNNGV. V was pared by 0 bases and J by 7 bases, with 21 bases between. Here the CDR3 DNA reads TGTGCCAGCAGCTTAGATAAGACAGCAGGAAGACGTTATGAAGCTTTCTTT. Translating it yields CASSLDKTAGRRYEAFF.

The genes are TRBV11-2 and TRBJ1-2; no definite D call. This CDR3 has 15 amino acids. Trimming cost V 1 base and J 6 bases, with 15 bases left between them. Looked up from germline, CDR1 is SGHAT and CDR2 is FQNNGV. The CDR3 loop is CASSLGAGIIDGYTF. CDR3 DNA sequence: TGTGCCAGCAGCTTAGGGGCGGGGATTATTGATGGCTACACCTTC.

The chain couples TRBV27 to TRBJ2-1, with D uncertain. Trimming stripped 5 bases from V and 6 bases from J, with 8 bases between. The CDR3 spans 12 residues. CDR1 and CDR2 (germline): MNHEY, SMNVEV (reference sequence). The CDR3 DNA sequence: TGTGCCAGCAGTCACGTCGGCAATGAGCAGTTCTTC. This translates into CASSHVGNEQFF.

The chain uses TRBV2 and TRBJ2-1; D is unclear. This CDR3 spans 18 amino acids. Looked up from germline, CDR1 is SNHLY and CDR2 is FYNNEI. Deletions cut 7 bases from V and 8 bases from J, with 30 bases between. The CDR3 protein is CASTHLPLLGPTSYEQFF. CDR3 DNA: TGTGCCAGCACTCACCTGCCTTTACTCGGTCCTACTTCCTATGAGCAGTTCTTC.

The chain carries TRBV27 and TRBJ2-1, with unresolved D. Between the trimmed V and J ends, which lost 5 bases and 0 bases, there was a span of 8 bases. CDR3 length equals 14 residues. Germline lookup yields CDR1 MNHEY and CDR2 SMNVEV (reference sequence). CDR3 in amino acids: CASSTPSSYNEQFF. DNA for the CDR3: TGTGCCAGCAGTACACCCAGCTCCTACAATGAGCAGTTCTTC.

V gene TRBV4-2 combines with J gene TRBJ1-6; 7 positions agree with TRBD1. This CDR3 is 16 amino acids long. The J segment lost 7 bases and the V segment lost 0 bases, leaving 6 bases of the junction unmatched. Looked up from germline, CDR1 is LGHNA and CDR2 is YNFKEQ. The CDR3 region is CASSQDEGAVNSPLHF. For the CDR3, the DNA is TGTGCCAGCAGCCAAGATGAGGGGGCGGTCAATTCACCCCTCCACTTT.

The V call is TRBV19, the J call TRBJ1-6, with D maybe TRBD1 (5 bases). The germline CDR1 and CDR2 sequences are LNHDA and SQIVND (reference sequence). V lost 3 bases and J 9 bases, leaving 15 bases between the germline ends. CDR3 size: 15 residues. CDR3 protein: CASSMVDSESSPLHF. Written as DNA, the CDR3 is TGTGCCAGTAGTATGGTCGACAGCGAGAGTTCACCCCTCCACTTT.

This clone was seen once. The V and J genes are TRBV11-2 and TRBJ2-2, with 10 nucleotides matching TRBD2. CDR3 length: 15 residues. J was trimmed by 5 bases and V by 5 bases; bases with no gene match: 5. Germline V lookup: CDR1 SGHAT, CDR2 FQNNGV. This chain's CDR3 is CASSISGGQTGELFF. As DNA, the CDR3 is TGTGCCAGCAGCATTAGCGGGGGGCAGACCGGGGAGCTGTTTTTT.

V usage is TRBV2 and J usage is TRBJ1-2; 7 bases agree with TRBD1. CDR3 length: 15 residues. With V trimmed by 3 bases and J by 6 bases, 10 bases remained unmatched. Germline CDR1 SNHLY, CDR2 FYNNEI. The CDR3 DNA follows: TGTGCCAGCAGTGATGTTTGGGGACAGAATGATGGCTACACCTTC. This gives the protein CASSDVWGQNDGYTF.

V is TRBV10-2 and J is TRBJ2-2; D possibly corresponds to TRBD1 (5 bases). The CDR3 has 15 residues. Germline CDR1 WSHSY, CDR2 SAAADI. The V gene lost 3 bases and the J gene lost 1 base, with 9 bases spanning the gap. The CDR3 loop is CASSDPRENTGELFF. In DNA form, the CDR3 reads TGCGCCAGCAGTGACCCCAGGGAGAACACCGGGGAGCTGTTTTTT.

CDR3 in DNA: TGTGCCAGCAGGGACGGGGGCACTGAAGCTTTCTTT. Residues: CASRDGGTEAFF. This chain joins TRBV6-5 and TRBJ1-1; the D gene is possibly TRBD1 (5 bases). CDR1 is MNHEY and CDR2 is SVGAGI in the germline V gene. V shed 6 bases and J shed 4 bases, with 9 bases lying between them. There are 12 residues in the CDR3.

The chain joins TRBV5-1 to TRBJ1-1, with D perhaps TRBD1 (5 bases). V was trimmed by 3 bases and J by 4 bases, leaving 16 bases between them. Germline CDR1 is SGHRS and CDR2 is YFSETQ. The CDR3 is made up of 15 amino acids. The CDR3 reads CASSSTSRGVTEAFF. The CDR3 bases are TGCGCCAGCAGCTCCACGTCACGGGGGGTCACTGAAGCTTTCTTT. The variable domain in full, completed from reference TRBV5-1 and TRBJ1-1, reads KAGVTQTPRYLIKTRGQQVTLSCSPISGHRSVSWYQQTPGQGLQFLFEYFSETQRNKGNFPGRFSGRQFSNSRSEMNVSTLELGDSALYLCASSSTSRGVTEAFFGQGTRLTVV.

The chain couples TRBV6-1 to TRBJ2-3; D is perhaps TRBD2 (6 bases). V was cut by 8 bases and J by 4 bases, with 19 bases left in between. CDR3 length: 15 amino acids. Per the germline V gene, CDR1 is MNHNS and CDR2 is SASEGT. The CDR3 reads CASGPGLTFADTQYF. The CDR3 DNA follows: TGTGCCAGCGGACCGGGACTGACCTTTGCAGATACGCAGTATTTT.

This chain links TRBV4-3 with TRBJ2-2; D gene uncertain. The germline CDR1 and CDR2 sequences are LGHNA and YSLEER. Trimming cost V 0 bases and J 3 bases, with 8 bases left between them. This CDR3 region has 15 residues. DNA of the CDR3: TGCGCCAGCAGCCAAGACTTGGCCTACACCGGGGAGCTGTTTTTT. This codes for CASSQDLAYTGELFF.

The chain joins TRBV6-6 to TRBJ2-5, with 7 bases identical to TRBD1. Germline CDR1 MNHNY, CDR2 SVGAGI (reference sequence). The CDR3 runs 14 residues. V trimming: 6 bases; J trimming: 1 base; junction bases outside the gene matches: 5. The CDR3 bases are TGTGCCAGCAGCCAAGGGACAGCCCAAGAGACCCAGTACTTC. Amino acids: CASSQGTAQETQYF.

The rearrangement joins TRBV25-1 to TRBJ2-3; 9 positions agree with TRBD2. This CDR3 comprises 16 residues. The germline V gene encodes CDR1 MGHDK and CDR2 SYGVNS. Losses at the gene ends were 1 base for V and 2 bases for J; bases not matched to a gene: 4. The CDR3 sequence is CASSESRGGDTDTQYF. The CDR3 DNA is TGTGCCAGCAGTGAATCGCGGGGGGGGGACACAGATACGCAGTATTTT.

The chain recombines TRBV10-3 with TRBJ1-5; maybe TRBD1 (5 bases). The V end lost 11 bases, the J end lost 5 bases, and 10 bases lay between the germline ends. Germline values: CDR1 ENHRY, CDR2 SYGVKD. This CDR3 spans 11 amino acids. The CDR3 is CASGTDQPQHF. The DNA for the CDR3 is TGTGCCTCGGGGACTGATCAGCCCCAGCATTTT.

This clone was seen a single time. The chain has TRBV2 and TRBJ2-7, with 8 bases identical to TRBD2. Germline-derived CDR1 and CDR2 are SNHLY and FYNNEI. J was trimmed by 0 bases and V by 10 bases; bases with no gene match: 11. The CDR3 is made up of 15 amino acids. This CDR3 reads CATKADGTSSYEQYV. The CDR3 DNA is TGTGCCACCAAGGCGGACGGGACTAGCTCCTACGAGCAGTACGTC.

The gene calls are TRBV19 and TRBJ1-1, with 7 bases that match TRBD1. The length of the CDR3 is 18 residues. The V gene's germline CDR1 is LNHDA and CDR2 SQIVND (reference sequence). Losses at the gene ends were 4 bases for V and 3 bases for J; bases not matched to a gene: 17. The CDR3 is CASSKLGQVFKGDTEAFF. The CDR3 DNA reads TGTGCCAGTAGTAAACTAGGACAGGTCTTCAAAGGGGACACTGAAGCTTTCTTT.

The rearrangement links TRBV9 to TRBJ1-1; TRBD1 agrees at 12 bases. Germline-derived CDR1 and CDR2 are SGDLS and YYNGEE. The CDR3 runs 14 residues. V dropped 2 bases and J dropped 4; count of bases not matched to a gene: 0. CDR3 nucleotide sequence: TGTGCCAGCAGCGTGGGACAGGGGGCCACTGAAGCTTTCTTT. Amino acid sequence: CASSVGQGATEAFF.

V usage is TRBV11-2 and J usage is TRBJ2-7, with D maybe TRBD2 (5 bases). Germline assignment: CDR1 SGHAT and CDR2 FQNNGV. The CDR3 runs to 14 residues. V was cut by 3 bases and J by 2 bases, with 11 bases left in between. CDR3 DNA: TGTGCCAGCAGCTTTTTCGGACTCACCTACGAGCAGTACGTC. It specifies CASSFFGLTYEQYV.

The sample holds one count of this clone. The rearrangement joins TRBV9 to TRBJ2-4; a possible D gene is TRBD2 (6 bases). In germline, CDR1 is SGDLS, CDR2 YYNGEE. CDR3 length: 14 residues. Trimming left V 2 bases short and J 8 bases short, with 14 bases between. The CDR3 region has the DNA TGTGCCAGCAGCGTTTCGGGCGGGATGGACATTCAGTACTTC. The encoded protein is CASSVSGGMDIQYF.

V and J are TRBV4-3 and TRBJ1-1; 8 bases match TRBD1. The germline V gene encodes CDR1 LGHNA and CDR2 YSLEER. J lost 6 bases, V lost 0 bases, and 9 bases had no gene match. The CDR3 is made up of 16 amino acids. Here the CDR3 reads CASSQEPAGGESEAFF. For the CDR3, the DNA is TGCGCCAGCAGCCAAGAACCCGCAGGGGGCGAATCTGAAGCTTTCTTT.